This T cell receptor beta chain was observed in a study of blood T cell repertoires in COVID-19. Looking at the study overall: Sources were T cells, B-cell-depleted T cells, or PBMCs; the material itself was cDNA or gDNA.

Sequencing used immunoSEQ multiplex PCR; TCRdb keeps in-frame clones, though not all of them. This sample has fewer than 250,000 clones; 75% to 85% occur once, and the top ten carry less than 20%. Assignments of participants to cohorts depended upon their own reported clinical history. This receptor was identified in a woman in her forties or fifties with acute COVID-19. Input material: PBMCs or T cells enriched from blood (not recorded which).

The CDR3 here is CASRTRQSGGYTF. Here the CDR3 DNA reads TGTGCCAGCAGAACCAGACAAAGCGGGGGCTACACCTTC. This rearrangement joins TRBV12-3 or TRBV12-4 to TRBJ1-2, with no clear D. With 6 bases removed from V and 8 bases from J, the gap between germline ends came to 16 bases. The CDR3 runs 13 residues.